These 22 T cell receptor beta chains were sequenced from one sample in a study of T cell responses to AZD1222 COVID-19 vaccine. Generated by immunoSEQ multiplex PCR, the TCRdb table keeps only in-frame clones and is missing some. In the table there are 140,000 or so clones, about 92% of which are singletons. Sequencing was performed on peripheral blood, taken 28 days after the second AZD1222 dose. Receptor source: an adult who received the AZD1222 COVID-19 vaccine.

The chain joins TRBV4-3 to TRBJ2-5; a possible D gene is TRBD2 (5 bases). The CDR3 has 14 residues. Trimming cost V 2 bases and J 4 bases, with 11 bases left between them. CDR1 and CDR2 (germline): LGHNA, YSLEER. CDR3 in amino acids: CASSQPGSSETQYF. Written as DNA, the CDR3 is TGCGCCAGCAGCCAACCGGGGAGCTCAGAGACCCAGTACTTC.

This rearrangement joins TRBV6-4 to TRBJ2-3; 10 bases match TRBD1. This CDR3 has 15 residues. Germline-derived CDR1 and CDR2 are MRHNA and SNTAGT. Trimming at V came to 3 bases and at J to 4 bases, leaving 4 bases not matched to a gene. CDR3 DNA sequence: TGTGCCAGCAGTGAGGGACAGGGGCTCCCAGATACGCAGTATTTT. Its translation: CASSEGQGLPDTQYF.

This clone was detected only once. The rearrangement uses TRBV6-2 or TRBV6-3 and TRBJ1-2; D is uncertain. The V gene lost 5 bases and the J gene lost 4 bases, with 11 bases spanning the gap. CDR1 is MNHEY and CDR2 is SVGEGT in the germline V gene. CDR3 size: 13 residues. The CDR3 spells CASSPPGFYGYTF. In nucleotides, the CDR3 is TGTGCCAGCAGTCCCCCAGGATTCTATGGCTACACCTTC.

V is TRBV9 and J is TRBJ2-1; 7 bases align to TRBD1. The CDR3 is 15 amino acids. Germline CDR1 and CDR2: SGDLS and YYNGEE. The junction had 4 bases not matched to a gene; V was cut back by 0 bases and J by 4 bases. The DNA of the CDR3 is TGTGCCAGCAGCGTAGAGGGGGCGGTATACAATGAGCAGTTCTTC. It encodes CASSVEGAVYNEQFF.

The chain couples TRBV19 to TRBJ2-5; possibly TRBD1 for D (6 bases). CDR1 LNHDA and CDR2 SQIVND come from the germline V gene (reference sequence). This CDR3 has 13 amino acids. Between the trimmed V and J ends, which lost 5 bases and 2 bases, there was a span of 9 bases. The CDR3 spells CASSRGQQETQYF. CDR3 DNA: TGTGCCAGTAGTCGCGGACAGCAAGAGACCCAGTACTTC.

In its sample, this clone was seen once. V gene TRBV3-1 (or the pseudogene TRBV3-2) combines with J gene TRBJ2-7, with 8 bases identical to TRBD1. The V gene end was trimmed by 4 bases and the J gene end by 5 bases; junction bases not matched to a gene: 10. Germline-derived CDR1 and CDR2 are LGHDT and YNNKEL (reference sequence). The CDR3 has 15 amino acids. CDR3 nucleotide sequence: TGTGCCAGCAGCCGGCGGACAGGGTTGATCGACGAGCAGTACTTC. As protein: CASSRRTGLIDEQYF.

This rearrangement joins TRBV7-8 to TRBJ2-7; D call uncertain. Trimming removed 1 base from V and 4 bases from J, with 5 bases in between. This CDR3 has 12 amino acids. Per germline, CDR1 SGHVS and CDR2 FQNEAQ. CDR3 in DNA: TGTGCCAGCAGCTTAGTCATTTACGAGCAGTACTTC. This codes for CASSLVIYEQYF.

V gene TRBV27 combines with J gene TRBJ2-3; 7 bases line up with TRBD1. The CDR3 has 14 amino acids. The V segment lost 10 bases and the J segment 5 bases; nucleotides outside the gene matches: 12. Germline CDR1 reads MNHEY; CDR2 reads SMNVEV (reference sequence). The CDR3 reads CATRGGGFGDTQYF. The CDR3 DNA sequence: TGTGCCACCAGAGGGGGCGGGTTTGGAGATACGCAGTATTTT.

The chain carries TRBV7-9 and TRBJ2-5; D may correspond to TRBD1 or TRBD2 (5 bases each). From germline, CDR1 is SEHNR and CDR2 FQNEAQ (reference sequence). V was cut by 5 bases and J by 6 bases, with 16 bases left in between. The CDR3 is 14 amino acids. The CDR3 DNA follows: TGTGCCAGCAGCCCAGGGACCCACCCCAAGACCCAGTACTTC. Translation gives CASSPGTHPKTQYF.

The V and J genes are TRBV28 and TRBJ2-1; TRBD2 agrees at 9 bases. The germline V gene encodes CDR1 MDHEN and CDR2 SYDVKM. V dropped 5 bases and J dropped 3; count of bases not matched to a gene: 2. This CDR3 is 14 amino acids long. CDR3 bases: TGTGCCAGCAGTCCTAGCGGGAACTACAATGAGCAGTTCTTC. Encoded protein: CASSPSGNYNEQFF.

DNA of the CDR3: TGTGCCAGCAGTGATCCCGGGGTCAGCGCCTCTGGAAACACCATATATTTT. Protein sequence: CASSDPGVSASGNTIYF. V usage is TRBV2 and J usage is TRBJ1-3; D call uncertain. Trimming removed 3 bases from V and 0 bases from J, with 15 bases in between. Germline CDR1 is SNHLY and CDR2 is FYNNEI. This CDR3 is 17 amino acids long. The variable domain in full, with the rest retrieved from reference TRBV2 and TRBJ1-3, is EPEVTQTPSHQVTQMGQEVILRCVPISNHLYFYWYRQILGQKVEFLVSFYNNEISEKSEIFDDQFSVERPDGSNFTLKIRSTKLEDSAMYFCASSDPGVSASGNTIYFGEGSWLTVV.

A word on this clone: Because it lacks the conserved phenylalanine or tryptophan at the end, this CDR3 is likely a read error. It is unclear where the CDR3 begins or ends on the DNA, so no DNA is shown, and the CDR3 is as TCRdb lists it. The CDR3 sequence: CANTNRTV. The V and J genes are TRBV5-1 and TRBJ1-2; the D call TRBD1 from the table was never checked on the DNA. Per the germline V gene, CDR1 is SGHRS and CDR2 is YFSETQ. The CDR3 adds up to 8 amino acids, both ends counted.

The rearrangement joins TRBV19 to TRBJ1-1; possible D gene TRBD1, 5 bases. Germline CDR1 is LNHDA and CDR2 is SQIVND (reference sequence). The CDR3 extends over 14 amino acids. V was clipped by 1 base and J by 2 bases, with 8 bases between them. The CDR3 region has the DNA TGTGCCAGTAGTATAGGGCAGGGTAACACTGAAGCTTTCTTT. Translated, it gives CASSIGQGNTEAFF.

The V call is TRBV9, the J call TRBJ2-3; D gene ambiguous. V lost 0 bases to trimming and J lost 3 bases, with 11 bases between them. The CDR3 sequence is 15 residues long. The germline V gene encodes CDR1 SGDLS and CDR2 YYNGEE. CDR3 DNA sequence: TGTGCCAGCAGCGTAGGGCCGGTTAAGACAGATACGCAGTATTTT. Translated: CASSVGPVKTDTQYF. Together with reference TRBV9 and TRBJ2-3, the CDR3 gives the full variable domain: DSGVTQTPKHLITATGQRVTLRCSPRSGDLSVYWYQQSLDQGLQFLIQYYNGEERAKGNILERFSAQQFPDLHSELNLSSLELGDSALYFCASSVGPVKTDTQYFGPGTRLTVL.

This sequence joins TRBV6-5 and TRBJ1-1; 8 nucleotides line up with TRBD1. Unmatched junction bases numbered 8, after V lost 6 bases and J lost 11 bases. Germline V gene lookup returns CDR1 MNHEY and CDR2 SVGAGI. This CDR3 comprises 12 residues. The DNA of the CDR3 is TGTGCCAGCAGCCTGGACAGGGCCAGGGCTTTCTTT. This codes for CASSLDRARAFF.

The chain recombines TRBV11-3 with TRBJ2-1, with D maybe TRBD1 (6 bases). V lost 5 bases and J lost 2, with 13 bases in between. From germline, CDR1 is SGHNT and CDR2 YENEEA. This CDR3 is built from 15 residues. The CDR3 spells CASSMRQVPYNEQFF. The CDR3 DNA follows: TGTGCCAGCAGCATGCGACAGGTACCCTACAATGAGCAGTTCTTC.

The chain joins TRBV9 to TRBJ1-6; D ambiguous. There are 17 residues in the CDR3. V shed 0 bases and J shed 0 bases, with 10 bases lying between them. Germline CDR1 reads SGDLS; CDR2 reads YYNGEE. In DNA form, the CDR3 reads TGTGCCAGCAGCGTAGAAGGGCAGTTCTCCTATAATTCACCCCTCCACTTT. This translates into CASSVEGQFSYNSPLHF.

The chain carries TRBV3-1 (or the pseudogene TRBV3-2) and TRBJ2-2; 11 bases match TRBD2. CDR1 LGHDT and CDR2 YNNKEL come from the germline V gene (reference sequence). V was clipped by 1 base and J by 5 bases; unmatched bases: 9. CDR3 length: 18 amino acids. The CDR3 DNA follows: TGTGCCAGCAGCCAAGCTAGCGGGAGGCCCGTTGGGACCGGGGAGCTGTTTTTT. Translated, it gives CASSQASGRPVGTGELFF.

CDR3 DNA sequence: TGTGCCAGCAGCTTAGGTGTCCATGGGGATCAGCCCCAGCATTTT. Amino acids: CASSLGVHGDQPQHF. V is TRBV11-2 and J is TRBJ1-5; D uncertain. The CDR3 spans 15 residues. The V gene lost 1 base and the J gene lost 5 bases, with 12 bases spanning the gap. Germline CDR1 and CDR2: SGHAT and FQNNGV.

This rearrangement joins TRBV19 to TRBJ1-3, with D perhaps matching TRBD1 (5 bases). The V and J ends lost 7 bases and 0 bases respectively, with 19 bases between them. The CDR3 is 17 residues long. From germline, CDR1 is LNHDA and CDR2 SQIVND (reference sequence). This CDR3 is CASTLMGTAVSGNTIYF. CDR3 DNA sequence: TGTGCCAGTACCCTAATGGGGACCGCCGTCTCTGGAAACACCATATATTTT.

V and J are TRBV7-8 and TRBJ1-2; no clear D gene. The CDR3 runs to 13 residues. The V end was cut by 6 bases, the J end by 4 bases, with 12 bases between. CDR1 and CDR2 (germline): SGHVS, FQNEAQ. The CDR3: CASRESALYGYTF. Written as DNA, the CDR3 is TGTGCCAGCAGGGAAAGTGCCCTCTATGGCTACACCTTC.

This clone was observed once. V and J are TRBV2 and TRBJ2-7; a possible D gene is TRBD1 (8 bases). The CDR3 has 14 amino acids. Germline V gene lookup returns CDR1 SNHLY and CDR2 FYNNEI. V was shortened by 5 bases and J by 7 bases, with 18 bases between the two germline ends. This chain's CDR3 is CASSTRTGRGEQYF. CDR3 bases: TGTGCCAGCAGTACCCGGACAGGGCGGGGGGAGCAGTACTTC.